This T cell receptor beta chain was recorded in a study of human T cells and chemical hapten exposure. Whole-study context: Small differences in pooled library volume mainly drove the variation in TCR yields per sample.

As handled by the study authors: Across samples, TCR counts had a median of roughly 96,000 and ranged from about 20,000 to 750,000. In TCRdb, the RACE reads were re-called with MiXCR into one record per CDR3 protein. The V and J calls and clone size come from TCRdb's table, not from the authors' own analysis. There are around 350,000 distinct CDR3 sequences in the sample; about 5% occur only once, and around 8% lies in the top ten. The CDR3 spans 18 residues. V lost 3 bases, J lost 3 bases, and 24 bases lay in between. Looked up from germline, CDR1 is SQVTM and CDR2 is ANQGSEA. Stated time point: pre-sensitization, week 0. Treatment of the sample: therapeutic diphenylcyclopropenone sensitization with weekly scalp DPC. Donors, patients with alopecia ranging from 18 to 70 years old and judged suitable for DPC, provided samples.

The chain joins TRBV29-1 to TRBJ1-5; TRBD1 might be the D (5 bases). The receptor was isolated from a woman aged 18-29 years with alopecia areata. Some clones in this sample may be carry-over from other donors' samples. The material sequenced was whole blood, taken in connection with sensitization to the hapten diphenylcyclopropenone (DPC). The chain's CDR3 is CSVEGRLEVGDPNQPQHF. CDR3 bases: TGCAGCGTTGAGGGACGGTTAGAGGTGGGGGACCCCAATCAGCCCCAGCATTTT.